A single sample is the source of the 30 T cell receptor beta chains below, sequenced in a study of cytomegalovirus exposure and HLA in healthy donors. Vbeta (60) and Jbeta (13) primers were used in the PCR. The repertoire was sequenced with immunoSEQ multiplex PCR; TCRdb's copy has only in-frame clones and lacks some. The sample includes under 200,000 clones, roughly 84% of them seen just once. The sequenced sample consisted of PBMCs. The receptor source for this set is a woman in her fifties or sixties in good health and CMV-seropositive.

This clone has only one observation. The CDR3 here is CSASGSMEAFF. CDR3 nucleotide sequence: TGCAGTGCCTCGGGTTCGATGGAAGCTTTCTTT. The chain links TRBV20-1 to TRBJ1-1, with unresolved D. CDR1 is DFQATT, CDR2 SNEGSKA, per germline (reference sequence). The length of the CDR3 is 11 residues. Deletions cut 6 bases from V and 8 bases from J, with 13 bases between.

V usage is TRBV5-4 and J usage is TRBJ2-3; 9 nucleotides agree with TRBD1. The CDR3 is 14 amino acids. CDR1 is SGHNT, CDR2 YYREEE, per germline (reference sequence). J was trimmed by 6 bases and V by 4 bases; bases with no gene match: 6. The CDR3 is CASSRRQGGDTQYF. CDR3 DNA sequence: TGTGCCAGCAGCCGTAGACAGGGGGGGGATACGCAGTATTTT.

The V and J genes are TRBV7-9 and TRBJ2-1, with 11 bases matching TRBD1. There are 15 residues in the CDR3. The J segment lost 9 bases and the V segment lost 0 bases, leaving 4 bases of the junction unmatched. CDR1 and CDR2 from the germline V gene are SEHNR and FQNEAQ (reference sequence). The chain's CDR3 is CASSLAGQGGSEQFF. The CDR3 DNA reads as TGTGCCAGCAGCTTAGCGGGACAGGGGGGATCTGAGCAGTTCTTC.

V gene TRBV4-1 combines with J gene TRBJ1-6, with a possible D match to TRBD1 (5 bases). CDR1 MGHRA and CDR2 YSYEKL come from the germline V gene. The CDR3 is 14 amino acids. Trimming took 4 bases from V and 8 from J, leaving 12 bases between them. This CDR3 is CASSRGGTYSPLHF. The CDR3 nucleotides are TGCGCCAGCAGCCGGGGAGGGACCTATTCACCCCTCCACTTT.

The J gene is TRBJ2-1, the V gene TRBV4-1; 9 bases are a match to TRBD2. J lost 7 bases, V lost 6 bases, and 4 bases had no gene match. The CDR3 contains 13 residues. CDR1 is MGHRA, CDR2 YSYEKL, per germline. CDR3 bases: TGCGCCAGCAGACGCGGGGGGGGAAATGAGCAGTTCTTC. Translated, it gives CASRRGGGNEQFF.

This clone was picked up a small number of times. CDR3 in DNA: TGTGCCAGTACAGGGGGTCCAACCCGGAGAGGAGGCTACACCTTC. As protein: CASTGGPTRRGGYTF. The chain links TRBV19 to TRBJ1-2; 7 bases are shared with TRBD1. The CDR3 covers 15 residues. V shed 7 bases, J shed 8 bases, and the junction held 16 bases outside the gene matches. Per germline, CDR1 LNHDA and CDR2 SQIVND (reference sequence).

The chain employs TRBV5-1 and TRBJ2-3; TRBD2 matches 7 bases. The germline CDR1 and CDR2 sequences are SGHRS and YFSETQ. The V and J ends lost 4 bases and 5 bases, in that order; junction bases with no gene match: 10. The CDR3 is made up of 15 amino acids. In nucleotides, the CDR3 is TGCGCCAGCAGCGCGTGGGAGGGGTCTCGAGATACGCAGTATTTT. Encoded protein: CASSAWEGSRDTQYF.

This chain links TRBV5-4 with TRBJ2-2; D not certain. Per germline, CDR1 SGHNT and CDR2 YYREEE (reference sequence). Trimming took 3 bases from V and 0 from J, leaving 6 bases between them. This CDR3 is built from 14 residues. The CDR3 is CASSSRANTGELFF. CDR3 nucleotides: TGTGCCAGCAGCTCTAGAGCGAACACCGGGGAGCTGTTTTTT.

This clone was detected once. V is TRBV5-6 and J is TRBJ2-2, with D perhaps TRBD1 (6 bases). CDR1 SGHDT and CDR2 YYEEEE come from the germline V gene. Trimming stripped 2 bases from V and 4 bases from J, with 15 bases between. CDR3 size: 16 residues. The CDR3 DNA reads TGTGCCAGCAGCTTCTCTGCAGCAGGGGCCACCGGGGAGCTGTTTTTT. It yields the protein CASSFSAAGATGELFF.

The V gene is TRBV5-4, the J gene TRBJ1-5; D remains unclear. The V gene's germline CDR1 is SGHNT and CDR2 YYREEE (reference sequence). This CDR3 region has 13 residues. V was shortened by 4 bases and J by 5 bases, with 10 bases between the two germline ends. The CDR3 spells CASSIDWDQPQHF. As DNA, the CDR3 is TGTGCCAGCAGCATCGACTGGGATCAGCCCCAGCATTTT.

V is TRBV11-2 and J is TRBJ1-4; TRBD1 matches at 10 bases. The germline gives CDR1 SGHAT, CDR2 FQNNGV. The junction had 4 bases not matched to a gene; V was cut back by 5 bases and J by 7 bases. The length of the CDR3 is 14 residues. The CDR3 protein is CASSPGTGAEKLFF. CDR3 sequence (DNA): TGTGCCAGCAGCCCCGGGACAGGGGCTGAAAAACTGTTTTTT.

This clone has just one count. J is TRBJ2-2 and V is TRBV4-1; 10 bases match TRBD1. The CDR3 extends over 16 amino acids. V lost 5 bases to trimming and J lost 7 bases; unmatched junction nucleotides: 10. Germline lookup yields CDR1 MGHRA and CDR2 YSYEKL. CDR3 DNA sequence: TGCGCCAGCAGCTACGGACAGGGGGTAATGGTCGGGGAGCTGTTTTTT. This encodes CASSYGQGVMVGELFF.

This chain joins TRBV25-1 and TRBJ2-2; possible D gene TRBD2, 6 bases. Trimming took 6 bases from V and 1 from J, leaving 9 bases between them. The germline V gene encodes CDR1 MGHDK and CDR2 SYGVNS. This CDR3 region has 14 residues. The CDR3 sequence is CASRGLGNTGELFF. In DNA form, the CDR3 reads TGTGCCAGCAGGGGACTTGGGAACACCGGGGAGCTGTTTTTT.

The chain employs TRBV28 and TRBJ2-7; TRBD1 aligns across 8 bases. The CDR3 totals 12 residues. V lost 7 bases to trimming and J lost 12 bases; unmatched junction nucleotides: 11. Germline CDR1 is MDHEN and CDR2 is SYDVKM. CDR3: CASKVFQGALYF. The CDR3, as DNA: TGTGCCAGCAAGGTCTTCCAGGGGGCACTGTACTTC.

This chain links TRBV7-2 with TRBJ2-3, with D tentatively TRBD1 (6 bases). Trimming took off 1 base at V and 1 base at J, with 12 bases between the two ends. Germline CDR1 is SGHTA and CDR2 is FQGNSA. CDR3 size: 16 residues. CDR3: CASSLGFQGRTDTQYF. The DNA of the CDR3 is TGTGCCAGCAGCTTAGGATTCCAGGGGCGCACAGATACGCAGTATTTT.

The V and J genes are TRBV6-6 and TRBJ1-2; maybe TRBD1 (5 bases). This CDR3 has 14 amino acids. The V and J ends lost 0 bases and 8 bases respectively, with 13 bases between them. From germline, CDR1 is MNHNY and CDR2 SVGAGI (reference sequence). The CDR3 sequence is CASSYSKGFGGYTF. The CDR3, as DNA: TGTGCCAGCAGTTACTCGAAGGGGTTTGGCGGCTACACCTTC.

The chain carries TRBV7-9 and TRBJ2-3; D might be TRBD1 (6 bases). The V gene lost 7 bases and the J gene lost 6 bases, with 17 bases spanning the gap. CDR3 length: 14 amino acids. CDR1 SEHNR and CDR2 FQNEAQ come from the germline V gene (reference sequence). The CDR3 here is CASTRATGSDTQYF. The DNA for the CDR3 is TGTGCCAGCACCCGGGCCACAGGGTCCGATACGCAGTATTTT.

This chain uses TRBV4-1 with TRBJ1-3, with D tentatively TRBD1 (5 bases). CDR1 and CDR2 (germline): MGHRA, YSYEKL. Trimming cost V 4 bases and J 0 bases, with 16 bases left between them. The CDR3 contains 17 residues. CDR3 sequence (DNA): TGCGCCAGCAGCCTCCACTCCGGGGGTCCCTCTGGAAACACCATATATTTT. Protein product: CASSLHSGGPSGNTIYF.

This CDR3 reads CASGTIVNEQFF. The CDR3 DNA reads as TGTGCTAGTGGGACTATCGTCAATGAGCAGTTCTTC. The chain recombines TRBV12-5 with TRBJ2-1; possible D gene TRBD2, 5 bases. This CDR3 contains 12 residues. Germline CDR1 reads LGHNT; CDR2 reads FRNRAP. The V end lost 6 bases, the J end lost 6 bases, and 9 bases lay between the germline ends.

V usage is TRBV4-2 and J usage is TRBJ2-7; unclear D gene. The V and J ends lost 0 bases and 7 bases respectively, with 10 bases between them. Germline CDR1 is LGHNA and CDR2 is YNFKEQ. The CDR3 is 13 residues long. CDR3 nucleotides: TGTGCCAGCAGCCAAGATTCCCCCCGGGAGCAGTACTTC. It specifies CASSQDSPREQYF.

CDR3 sequence: CASSSSRAVEAFF. CDR3 coding DNA: TGTGCCAGCAGCTCTTCGAGGGCCGTTGAAGCTTTCTTT. The V call is TRBV11-2, the J call TRBJ1-1; D is unclear. In germline, CDR1 is SGHAT, CDR2 FQNNGV. The V and J ends lost 4 bases and 7 bases respectively, with 13 bases between them. The CDR3 consists of 13 residues.

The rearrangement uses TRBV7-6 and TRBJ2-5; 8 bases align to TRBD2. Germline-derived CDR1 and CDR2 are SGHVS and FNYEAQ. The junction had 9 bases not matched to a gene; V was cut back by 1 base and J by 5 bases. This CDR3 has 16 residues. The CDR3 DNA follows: TGTGCCAGCAGCTTAGAAGTCGGGGGGGAGTCGGAGACCCAGTACTTC. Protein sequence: CASSLEVGGESETQYF.

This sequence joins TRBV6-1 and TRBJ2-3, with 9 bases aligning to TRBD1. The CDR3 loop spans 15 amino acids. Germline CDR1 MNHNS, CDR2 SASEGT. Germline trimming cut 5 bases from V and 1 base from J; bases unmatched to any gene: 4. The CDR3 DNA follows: TGTGCCAGCAGTTGGGACAGGGCCCGCACAGATACGCAGTATTTT. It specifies CASSWDRARTDTQYF.

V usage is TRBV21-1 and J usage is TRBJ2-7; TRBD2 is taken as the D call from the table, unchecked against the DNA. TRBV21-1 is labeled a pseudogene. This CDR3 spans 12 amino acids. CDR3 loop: CATQGGVLEQYF. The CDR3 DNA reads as TGTGCCACGCAAGGGGGGGTACTAGAGCAGTACTTC.

The CDR3, as DNA: TGCAGCGTTGTTTTCGCTAGCGGGGGAAATGAGCAGTTCTTC. Protein product: CSVVFASGGNEQFF. V is TRBV29-1 and J is TRBJ2-1; 10 nucleotides match TRBD2. The CDR3 totals 14 residues. CDR1 and CDR2 (germline): SQVTM, ANQGSEA. After removal of 4 bases from V and 7 bases from J, the junction contained 7 bases not matched to a gene.

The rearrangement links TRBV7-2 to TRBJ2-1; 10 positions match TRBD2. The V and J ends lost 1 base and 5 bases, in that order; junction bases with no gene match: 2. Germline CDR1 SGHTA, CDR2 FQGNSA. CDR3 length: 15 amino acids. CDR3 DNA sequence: TGTGCCAGCAGCTTAGGCAGCGGGGGGGACAATGAGCAGTTCTTC. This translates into CASSLGSGGDNEQFF.

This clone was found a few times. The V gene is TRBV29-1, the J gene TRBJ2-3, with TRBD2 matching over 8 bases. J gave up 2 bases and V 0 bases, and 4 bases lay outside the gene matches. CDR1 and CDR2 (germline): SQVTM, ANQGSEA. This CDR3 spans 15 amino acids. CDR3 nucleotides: TGCAGCGTTGAAGAATTTAGCGGGGTCACAGATACGCAGTATTTT. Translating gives CSVEEFSGVTDTQYF.

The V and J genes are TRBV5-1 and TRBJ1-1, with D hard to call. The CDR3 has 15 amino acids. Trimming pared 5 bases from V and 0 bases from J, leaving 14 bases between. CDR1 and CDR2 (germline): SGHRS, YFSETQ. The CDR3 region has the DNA TGCGCCAGCAGACAAGAGGGAGAATTGAACACTGAAGCTTTCTTT. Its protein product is CASRQEGELNTEAFF.

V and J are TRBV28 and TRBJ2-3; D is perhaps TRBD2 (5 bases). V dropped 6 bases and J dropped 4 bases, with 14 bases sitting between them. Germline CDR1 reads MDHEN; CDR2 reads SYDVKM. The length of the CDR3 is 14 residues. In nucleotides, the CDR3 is TGTGCCAGCAGCCCCCGACGGGGTTCAGATACGCAGTATTTT. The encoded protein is CASSPRRGSDTQYF.

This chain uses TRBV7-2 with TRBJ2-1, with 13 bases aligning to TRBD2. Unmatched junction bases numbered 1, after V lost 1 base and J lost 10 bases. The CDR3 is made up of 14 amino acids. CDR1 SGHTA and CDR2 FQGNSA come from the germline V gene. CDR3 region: CASSLVGLAGEQFF. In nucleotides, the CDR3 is TGTGCCAGCAGCTTAGTGGGACTAGCGGGGGAGCAGTTCTTC.